These 8 T cell receptor beta chains came from one sample sequenced in a study of T cell responses to AZD1222 COVID-19 vaccine. Repertoires were generated with immunoSEQ multiplex PCR, while TCRdb's copy carries only in-frame clones and drops some. The repertoire holds 77,000 or so clones, with 87% as singletons. The material was peripheral blood, obtained 28 days after the second AZD1222 dose. The receptors derive from an adult who received the AZD1222 COVID-19 vaccine.

This sequence joins TRBV11-2 and TRBJ1-1; 8 bases are shared with TRBD1. The CDR3 is made up of 14 amino acids. Losses at the gene ends were 6 bases for V and 0 bases for J; bases not matched to a gene: 3. Germline CDR1 SGHAT, CDR2 FQNNGV. CDR3 bases: TGTGCCAGCAGACGGACAGGGATGAACACTGAAGCTTTCTTT. It codes for CASRRTGMNTEAFF.

V gene TRBV11-3 combines with J gene TRBJ1-1; D gene ambiguous. The CDR3 is 13 residues long. CDR1 SGHNT and CDR2 YENEEA come from the germline V gene. Between the trimmed V and J ends, which lost 3 bases and 1 base, there was a span of 6 bases. This CDR3 is CASSFFPNTEAFF. CDR3 in DNA: TGTGCCAGCAGCTTCTTCCCGAACACTGAAGCTTTCTTT.

This chain joins TRBV27 and TRBJ2-7; D may match TRBD1 or TRBD2 (5 bases each). In germline, CDR1 is MNHEY, CDR2 SMNVEV (reference sequence). The CDR3 covers 14 residues. V lost 5 bases, J lost 3 bases, and 14 bases lay in between. Here the CDR3 DNA reads TGTGCCAGCAGTGAGGGATGGACACGCTACGAGCAGTACTTC. Amino acid sequence: CASSEGWTRYEQYF.

The sample holds one count of this clone. The V call is TRBV20-1, the J call TRBJ1-4; possibly TRBD1 for D (6 bases). Germline V CDR1 and CDR2: DFQATT, SNEGSKA (reference sequence). This CDR3 has 13 residues. V dropped 3 bases and J dropped 5 bases, with 10 bases sitting between them. DNA of the CDR3: TGCAGTGCTAGTTCCAGGGGAAATGAAAAACTGTTTTTT. It specifies CSASSRGNEKLFF.

The chain carries TRBV19 and TRBJ1-1; 10 nucleotides match TRBD1. CDR3 size: 15 residues. Germline values: CDR1 LNHDA, CDR2 SQIVND (reference sequence). V gave up 4 bases and J gave up 6 bases; unmatched junction bases: 8. CDR3 bases: TGTGCCAGTAGTAACTCCGGGACAGGGGTATCTGAAGCTTTCTTT. It translates to CASSNSGTGVSEAFF.

The chain is built from TRBV2 and TRBJ1-3, with 7 bases lining up with TRBD1. The CDR3 runs to 14 residues. V dropped 6 bases and J dropped 0; count of bases not matched to a gene: 2. Germline V gives CDR1 SNHLY, CDR2 FYNNEI. The CDR3 loop is CASRTGNSGNTIYF. CDR3 coding DNA: TGTGCCAGCAGGACAGGGAACTCTGGAAACACCATATATTTT.

This chain connects TRBV19 to TRBJ1-1; perhaps TRBD1 as D (5 bases). There are 14 residues in the CDR3. The V gene's germline CDR1 is LNHDA and CDR2 SQIVND (reference sequence). The V and J ends lost 6 bases and 1 base respectively, with 12 bases between them. The CDR3 region has the DNA TGTGCCAGTAGCCTCTACGGGGGGAACACTGAAGCTTTCTTT. It is translated as CASSLYGGNTEAFF. Variable domain in full (rest from reference TRBV19 and TRBJ1-1): DGGITQSPKYLFRKEGQNVTLSCEQNLNHDAMYWYRQDPGQGLRLIYYSQIVNDFQKGDIAEGYSVSREKKESFPLTVTSAQKNPTAFYLCASSLYGGNTEAFFGQGTRLTVV.

The chain is built from TRBV24-1 and TRBJ2-1; no clear D gene. V shed 9 bases and J shed 16 bases, with 12 bases lying between them. This CDR3 spans 9 amino acids. Germline CDR1 KGHDR, CDR2 SFDVKD. The CDR3 reads CATARPPFF. The CDR3 bases are TGTGCCACCGCTCGCCCCCCCTTCTTC.